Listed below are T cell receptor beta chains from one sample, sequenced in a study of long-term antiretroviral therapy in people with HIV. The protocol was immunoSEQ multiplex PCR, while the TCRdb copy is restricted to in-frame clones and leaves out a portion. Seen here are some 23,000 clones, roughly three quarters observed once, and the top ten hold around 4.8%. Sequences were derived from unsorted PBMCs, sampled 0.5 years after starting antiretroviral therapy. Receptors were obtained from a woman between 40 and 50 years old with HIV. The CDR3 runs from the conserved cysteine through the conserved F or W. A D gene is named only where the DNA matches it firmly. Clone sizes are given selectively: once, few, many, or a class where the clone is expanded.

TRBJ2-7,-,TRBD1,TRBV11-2,TGTGCCAGCAGCATCCAGGGGACAGGGGTTTACGAGCAGTACTTC,CASSIQGTGVYEQYF
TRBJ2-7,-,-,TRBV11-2,TGTGCCAGCAGCTTAGGGGGCGGAGCCTACGAGCAGTACTTC,CASSLGGGAYEQYF
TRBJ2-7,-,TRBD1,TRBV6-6,TGTGCCAGCAGCACCGGGACAGGTCCCTACGAGCAGTACTTC,CASSTGTGPYEQYF
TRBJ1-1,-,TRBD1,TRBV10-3,TGTGCCATCAGTGAAGGGACAGGGGGCCGAGGCACTGAAGCTTTCTTT,CAISEGTGGRGTEAFF
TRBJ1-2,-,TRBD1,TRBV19,TGTGCTGTGGGGAGACAGGGGCATTACTATGGCTACACCTTC,CAVGRQGHYYGYTF
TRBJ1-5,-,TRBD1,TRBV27,TGTGCCAGCAGATACACCGGGACAGGTTATCAGCCCCAGCATTTT,CASRYTGTGYQPQHF
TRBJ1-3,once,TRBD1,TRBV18,TGTGCCAGCTCACCACCAAATCGAGGGGGCGAAAACACCATATATTTT,CASSPPNRGGENTIYF
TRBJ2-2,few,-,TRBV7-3,TGTGCCAGCAGCTTAGGTCCCGGGGAGCTGTTTTTT,CASSLGPGELFF
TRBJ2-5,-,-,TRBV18,TGTGCCAGCTCAGCCGGCCTCCAAGAGACCCAGTACTTC,CASSAGLQETQYF
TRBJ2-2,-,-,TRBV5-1,TGCGCCAGCAGGAACACGGACTTTTCTTCCGTCCCCGGGGAGCTGTTTTTT,CASRNTDFSSVPGELFF
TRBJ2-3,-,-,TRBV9,TGTGCCAGCAGCGTAGTAAGCACAGATACGCAGTATTTT,CASSVVSTDTQYF
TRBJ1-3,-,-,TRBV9,TGTGCCAGCAGCGTAGCTATAGATCCTGGAAACACCATATATTTT,CASSVAIDPGNTIYF
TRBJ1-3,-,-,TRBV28,TGTGCCAGCAGTTTACTGGTCAGAAACACCATATATTTT,CASSLLVRNTIYF
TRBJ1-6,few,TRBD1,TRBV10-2,TGCGCCAGCACCCCCCAGGGGGTTATGGATTCACCCCTCCACTTT,CASTPQGVMDSPLHF
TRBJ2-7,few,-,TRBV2,TGTGCCAGCAGTGAAGGCCCCTACGAGCAGTACTTC,CASSEGPYEQYF
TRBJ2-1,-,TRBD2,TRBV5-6,TGTGCCAGCAGCACCTTAACTAGCGGGTCCTTCGATGAGCAGTTCTTC,CASSTLTSGSFDEQFF
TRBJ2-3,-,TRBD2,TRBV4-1,TGCGCCAGCAGCCAAGAAGGGGGGACTAGCTCCGATACGCAGTATTTT,CASSQEGGTSSDTQYF
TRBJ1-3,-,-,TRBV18,TGTGCCAGCTCGACGGGGAGGGGTACTGGAAACACCATATATTTT,CASSTGRGTGNTIYF
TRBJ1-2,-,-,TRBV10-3,TGTGCCATCAGTGATGGGCGGAATAACTATGGCTACACCTTC,CAISDGRNNYGYTF
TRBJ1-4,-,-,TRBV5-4,TGTGCCAGCAGCCTGGGACGTCGGGAAAAACTGTTTTTT,CASSLGRREKLFF
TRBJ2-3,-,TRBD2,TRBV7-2,TGTGCCAGCAGTTCTGGACTAGCGGGGATCACAGATACGCAGTATTTT,CASSSGLAGITDTQYF
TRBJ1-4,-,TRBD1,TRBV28,TGTGCCAGCAGTTTGCAGGACCAAGGACAGGGCGTAATCGCAACTAATGAAAAACTGTTTTTT,CASSLQDQGQGVIATNEKLFF
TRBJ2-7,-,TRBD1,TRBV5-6,TGTGCCAGCAACACACCCGGGACAGGCTCCTACGAGCAGTACTTC,CASNTPGTGSYEQYF
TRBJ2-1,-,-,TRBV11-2,TGTGCCAGCAGCTTAGGAGGGAAACAATTCTTC,CASSLGGKQFF
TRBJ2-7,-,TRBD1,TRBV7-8,TGTGCCAGCAGCTTCGGCCATCCCCCGGGACAGGAGGACCGCGAGCAGTACTTC,CASSFGHPPGQEDREQYF
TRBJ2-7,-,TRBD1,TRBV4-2,TGTGCCAGCAGCCAAGAGGGACAGGGGGCCTACGAGCAGTACTTC,CASSQEGQGAYEQYF
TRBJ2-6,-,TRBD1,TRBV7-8,TGTGCCAGCAGCTTCGGACAGGGGCGCTCTGGGGCCAACGTCCTGACTTTC,CASSFGQGRSGANVLTF
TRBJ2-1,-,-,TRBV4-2,TGTGCCAGCAGCCAAGATGGCCCCTACAATGAGCAGTTCTTC,CASSQDGPYNEQFF
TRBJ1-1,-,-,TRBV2,TGTGCCAGCAGCTGGGGAAACATAGGCACTGAAGCTTTCTTT,CASSWGNIGTEAFF
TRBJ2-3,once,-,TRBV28,TGTGCCAGCACCTCACTGACAGGGAGGGACACAGATACGCAGTATTTT,CASTSLTGRDTDTQYF
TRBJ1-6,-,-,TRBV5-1,TGCGCCAGCAGCCCGGACGGAGATAATTCACCCCTCCACTTT,CASSPDGDNSPLHF
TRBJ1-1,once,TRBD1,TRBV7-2,TGTGCCAGCAGCTCGGGGACAGGCATGAACACTGAAGCTTTCTTT,CASSSGTGMNTEAFF
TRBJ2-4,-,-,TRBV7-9,TGTGCCAGCAGCTTAGTGCGGGGGCCGGGGATTCAGTACTTC,CASSLVRGPGIQYF
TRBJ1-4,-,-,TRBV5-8,TGTGCCAGCAGCCCGATCTTTGGGGGTAATGAAAAACTGTTTTTT,CASSPIFGGNEKLFF
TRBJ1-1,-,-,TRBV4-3,TGCGCCAGCAGCCAAGATTCTACAGGAAGGGGTGCTTTCTTT,CASSQDSTGRGAFF
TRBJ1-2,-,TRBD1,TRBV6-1,TGTGCCAGCAGTGAAGTGGTACAGGGGAACTATGGCTACACCTTC,CASSEVVQGNYGYTF
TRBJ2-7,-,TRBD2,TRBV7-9,TGTGCCAGCAGCATACGGGGGGGCGGATCCGACGAGCAGTACTTC,CASSIRGGGSDEQYF